The 23 T cell receptor beta chains listed next were all sequenced from one sample in a study of T cell changes during pregnancy in multiple sclerosis. Assay used: immunoSEQ multiplex PCR; TCRdb lists only in-frame clones, some missing. Of fewer than 65,000 clones in the sample, 80% to 95% were seen once. The specimen was CD4+ T cells from peripheral blood mononuclear cells, collected after pregnancy. These receptors were taken from a female donor with multiple sclerosis, enrolled in a pregnancy study.

The chain recombines TRBV9 with TRBJ2-1, with 12 bases lining up with TRBD2. V trimming: 0 bases; J trimming: 9 bases; junction bases outside the gene matches: 4. This CDR3 spans 15 amino acids. Germline V lookup: CDR1 SGDLS, CDR2 YYNGEE. The CDR3 loop is CASSVEGLAGSEQFF. DNA for the CDR3: TGTGCCAGCAGCGTAGAAGGACTAGCGGGATCTGAGCAGTTCTTC.

The rearrangement joins TRBV13 to TRBJ2-7, with 8 bases lining up with TRBD2. Germline CDR1 is PRHDT and CDR2 is FYEKMQ (reference sequence). V lost 5 bases to trimming and J lost 1 base; unmatched junction nucleotides: 4. This CDR3 is built from 14 residues. Here the CDR3 reads CASSRRGGSYEQYF. Written as DNA, the CDR3 is TGTGCCAGCAGCCGCCGGGGGGGGTCCTACGAGCAGTACTTC.

This sequence joins TRBV5-4 and TRBJ2-7, with 8 positions matching TRBD2. CDR3 size: 14 residues. Per the germline V gene, CDR1 is SGHNT and CDR2 is YYREEE (reference sequence). The V segment lost 4 bases and the J segment 5 bases; nucleotides outside the gene matches: 8. The CDR3 sequence is CASSQDQAGDEQYF. CDR3 nucleotides: TGTGCCAGCAGCCAAGATCAAGCGGGAGACGAGCAGTACTTC.

This clone turned up a few times. V usage is TRBV29-1 and J usage is TRBJ1-1, with D possibly matching TRBD1 (5 bases). The CDR3 is made up of 12 amino acids. From germline, CDR1 is SQVTM and CDR2 ANQGSEA. V lost 7 bases and J lost 3, with 12 bases in between. As DNA, the CDR3 is TGCAGCGCCTCAAGGGGTGACACTGAAGCTTTCTTT. It translates to CSASRGDTEAFF.

The genes are TRBV7-2 and TRBJ2-5, with no clear D. Germline V gene data show CDR1 as SGHTA and CDR2 as FQGNSA. This CDR3 is built from 14 residues. V was shortened by 4 bases and J by 1 base, with 10 bases between the two germline ends. The CDR3 sequence is CASSSRGSQETQYF. CDR3 nucleotides: TGTGCCAGCAGCTCCCGCGGCTCCCAAGAGACCCAGTACTTC.

The V gene is TRBV5-1, the J gene TRBJ1-1; D might be TRBD1 (5 bases). The CDR3 extends over 14 amino acids. Germline lookup yields CDR1 SGHRS and CDR2 YFSETQ. Trimming pared 2 bases from V and 2 bases from J, leaving 10 bases between. DNA of the CDR3: TGCGCCAGCAGCTTTCAGGGAATAAACACTGAAGCTTTCTTT. As protein: CASSFQGINTEAFF.

The V and J genes are TRBV5-4 and TRBJ1-2, with 9 bases lining up with TRBD1. Germline loops: CDR1 SGHNT, CDR2 YYREEE (reference sequence). V lost 4 bases to trimming and J lost 7 bases; unmatched junction nucleotides: 8. The CDR3 consists of 14 residues. The CDR3 bases are TGTGCCAGCAGCAACCGGGACAGGGTCGGTGGCTACACCTTC. As protein: CASSNRDRVGGYTF.

The chain is built from TRBV28 and TRBJ1-5, with D possibly matching TRBD1 (6 bases). Trimming shortened V by 6 bases and J by 4 bases, and 13 bases separated the two germline ends. The CDR3 is 14 residues long. Germline lookup yields CDR1 MDHEN and CDR2 SYDVKM. The CDR3 here is CASSLGQQNQPQHF. CDR3 DNA: TGTGCCAGCAGCCTCGGACAGCAGAATCAGCCCCAGCATTTT.

V gene TRBV6-1 combines with J gene TRBJ2-1; D is perhaps TRBD1 (7 bases). The germline V and J ends were trimmed by 6 bases and 4 bases, with 16 bases remaining between them. The CDR3 has 15 residues. In germline, CDR1 is MNHNS, CDR2 SASEGT. The CDR3 sequence: CASRRDSITYNEQFF. CDR3 nucleotides: TGTGCCAGCAGGCGGGACAGCATAACTTACAATGAGCAGTTCTTC.

The rearrangement joins TRBV29-1 to TRBJ1-1, with a possible D match to TRBD1 (5 bases). V shed 1 base and J shed 5 bases, with 14 bases lying between them. Germline loops: CDR1 SQVTM, CDR2 ANQGSEA. The CDR3 is 14 residues long. The DNA for the CDR3 is TGCAGCGTTGAAGTTGCGGGGGGAGGAACTGAAGCTTTCTTT. This sequence encodes CSVEVAGGGTEAFF.

V and J are TRBV19 and TRBJ1-5, with a possible D match to TRBD1 (5 bases). V lost 7 bases and J 4 bases, leaving 8 bases between the germline ends. The CDR3 is 12 amino acids. The germline V gene encodes CDR1 LNHDA and CDR2 SQIVND (reference sequence). DNA of the CDR3: TGTGCCAGTAACAGGCCAAATCAGCCCCAGCATTTT. It specifies CASNRPNQPQHF.

The chain links TRBV19 to TRBJ2-5; TRBD1 aligns across 9 bases. V gave up 3 bases and J gave up 2 bases; unmatched junction bases: 4. Germline V gene data show CDR1 as LNHDA and CDR2 as SQIVND (reference sequence). This CDR3 is built from 15 residues. CDR3 nucleotides: TGTGCCAGTAGTATCGGACAGGGGCCTCAAGAGACCCAGTACTTC. Amino acids: CASSIGQGPQETQYF.

The chain couples TRBV19 to TRBJ2-5; TRBD1 is a possible D gene (6 bases). V lost 3 bases and J 5 bases, leaving 16 bases between the germline ends. This CDR3 has 15 residues. The germline CDR1 and CDR2 sequences are LNHDA and SQIVND (reference sequence). DNA for the CDR3: TGTGCCAGTAGTATTCATACAGGGCGCCGGGAGACCCAGTACTTC. Its protein is CASSIHTGRRETQYF.

The V and J genes are TRBV21-1 and TRBJ2-2; TRBD2 is the table's D call and was not checked against the DNA. TRBV21-1 is a recognized pseudogene. The CDR3 runs 16 residues. In DNA, the CDR3 is TGTGCCAGCAGCCAGCAGCGGGACCTGAACACCGGGGAGCTGTTTTTT. Its protein is CASSQQRDLNTGELFF.

The CDR3: CASSLGQGQTQYF. CDR3 bases: TGTGCCAGCAGTTTAGGTCAGGGCCAGACCCAGTACTTC. The V and J genes are TRBV27 and TRBJ2-5, with D tentatively TRBD1 (5 bases). V was cut by 2 bases and J by 6 bases, with 10 bases left in between. Germline-derived CDR1 and CDR2 are MNHEY and SMNVEV (reference sequence). This CDR3 is built from 13 residues.

This chain uses TRBV4-1 with TRBJ2-7; TRBD2 matches 8 bases. CDR3 size: 15 residues. From germline, CDR1 is MGHRA and CDR2 YSYEKL. The J segment lost 4 bases and the V segment lost 4 bases, leaving 9 bases of the junction unmatched. The DNA for the CDR3 is TGCGCCAGCAGCCCTAGTAGCGGGAAACCTTACGAGCAGTACTTC. Translation gives CASSPSSGKPYEQYF.

The chain is built from TRBV5-4 and TRBJ2-7; 7 nucleotides align to TRBD2. The J segment lost 1 base and the V segment lost 0 bases, leaving 4 bases of the junction unmatched. CDR3 length: 15 residues. The germline CDR1 and CDR2 sequences are SGHNT and YYREEE (reference sequence). CDR3 nucleotide sequence: TGTGCCAGCAGCTTGGGACTAGCTGAATCCTACGAGCAGTACTTC. Its translation: CASSLGLAESYEQYF.

The chain recombines TRBV5-1 with TRBJ1-2; perhaps TRBD1 as D (5 bases). CDR1 is SGHRS, CDR2 YFSETQ, per germline. Trimming stripped 2 bases from V and 7 bases from J, with 12 bases between. The CDR3 is 13 residues long. The CDR3 coding sequence is TGCGCCAGCAGCTTCCTGCAGGGCGCTGGCTACACCTTC. Translating gives CASSFLQGAGYTF.

This clone is a singleton in its sample. This chain uses TRBV6-5 with TRBJ2-1; D uncertain. Trimming shortened V by 7 bases and J by 5 bases, and 6 bases separated the two germline ends. The germline CDR1 and CDR2 sequences are MNHEY and SVGAGI. This CDR3 has 11 amino acids. CDR3 protein: CASTKNNEQFF. CDR3 DNA sequence: TGTGCCAGCACTAAAAACAATGAGCAGTTCTTC.

The count of this clone is one. CDR3 DNA sequence: TGTGCCAGCAGTTCTCCAAGGACAGGGACCTCCTACGAGCAGTACTTC. This translates into CASSSPRTGTSYEQYF. The genes are TRBV6-5 and TRBJ2-7, with 8 bases that match TRBD1. CDR3 length equals 16 residues. The germline gives CDR1 MNHEY, CDR2 SVGAGI. V lost 4 bases, J lost 0 bases, and 8 bases stayed unmatched.

This clone was detected only a few times. Other DNA sequences of this sample code for an identical CDR3. The rearrangement links TRBV6-5 to TRBJ2-1; 8 nucleotides line up with TRBD1. There are 13 residues in the CDR3. After removal of 4 bases from V and 7 bases from J, the junction contained 3 bases not matched to a gene. Germline CDR1 is MNHEY and CDR2 is SVGAGI. CDR3 bases: TGTGCCAGCAGTTCGGACAGGGTAAATGAGCAGTTCTTC. Translating it yields CASSSDRVNEQFF.

The chain links TRBV28 to TRBJ2-3, with TRBD1 identical over 7 bases. Germline assignment: CDR1 MDHEN and CDR2 SYDVKM. V lost 10 bases to trimming and J lost 6 bases; unmatched junction nucleotides: 7. This CDR3 spans 12 amino acids. The CDR3 DNA follows: TGTGCCACCACGACAGGGTTGGATACGCAGTATTTT. Translating gives CATTTGLDTQYF.

The chain couples TRBV27 to TRBJ2-5, with a possible D match to TRBD2 (5 bases). V was shortened by 5 bases and J by 5 bases, with 15 bases between the two germline ends. Looked up from germline, CDR1 is MNHEY and CDR2 is SMNVEV (reference sequence). There are 14 residues in the CDR3. The CDR3 DNA is TGTGCCAGCAGTATCTCCTTTCCGGGGGAGACCCAGTACTTC. Its translation is CASSISFPGETQYF.